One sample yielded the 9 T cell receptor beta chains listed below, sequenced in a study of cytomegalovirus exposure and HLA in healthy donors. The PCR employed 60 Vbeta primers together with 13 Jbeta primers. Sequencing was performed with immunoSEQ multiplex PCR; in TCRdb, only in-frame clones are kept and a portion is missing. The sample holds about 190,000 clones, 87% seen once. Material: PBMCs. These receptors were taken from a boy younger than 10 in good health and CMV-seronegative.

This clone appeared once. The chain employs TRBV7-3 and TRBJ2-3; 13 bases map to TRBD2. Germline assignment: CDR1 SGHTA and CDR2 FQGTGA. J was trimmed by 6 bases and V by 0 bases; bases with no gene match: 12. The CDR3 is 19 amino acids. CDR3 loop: CASSLTGLAGAALPDTQYF. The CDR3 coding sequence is TGTGCCAGCAGCTTAACCGGACTAGCGGGAGCGGCCCTCCCCGATACGCAGTATTTT.

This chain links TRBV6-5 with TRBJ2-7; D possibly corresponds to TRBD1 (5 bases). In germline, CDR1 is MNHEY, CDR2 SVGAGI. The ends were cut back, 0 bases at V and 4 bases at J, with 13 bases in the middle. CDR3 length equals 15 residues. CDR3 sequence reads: CASSYSNQGPYEQYF. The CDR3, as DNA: TGTGCCAGCAGTTACTCGAACCAGGGTCCGTACGAGCAGTACTTC.

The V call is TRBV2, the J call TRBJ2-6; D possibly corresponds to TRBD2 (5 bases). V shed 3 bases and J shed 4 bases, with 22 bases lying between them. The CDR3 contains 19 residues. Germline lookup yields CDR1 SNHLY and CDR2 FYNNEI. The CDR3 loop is CASSDETWRQILGANVLTF. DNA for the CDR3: TGTGCCAGCAGTGATGAGACATGGAGGCAGATTTTAGGGGCCAACGTCCTGACTTTC.

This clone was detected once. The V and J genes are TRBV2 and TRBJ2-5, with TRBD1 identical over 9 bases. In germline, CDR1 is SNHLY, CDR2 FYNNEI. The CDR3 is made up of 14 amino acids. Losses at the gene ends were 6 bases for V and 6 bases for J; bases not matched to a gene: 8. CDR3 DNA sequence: TGTGCCAGCAGCGCGGACAGGGGCGCACAGACCCAGTACTTC. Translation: CASSADRGAQTQYF.

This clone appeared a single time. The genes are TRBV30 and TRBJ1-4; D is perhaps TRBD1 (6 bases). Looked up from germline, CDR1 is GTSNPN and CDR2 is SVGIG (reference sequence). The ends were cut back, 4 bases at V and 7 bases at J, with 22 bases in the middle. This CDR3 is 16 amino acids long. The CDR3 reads CAWTLSGWGLTEKLFF. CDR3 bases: TGTGCCTGGACACTCAGTGGTTGGGGGCTGACTGAAAAACTGTTTTTT.

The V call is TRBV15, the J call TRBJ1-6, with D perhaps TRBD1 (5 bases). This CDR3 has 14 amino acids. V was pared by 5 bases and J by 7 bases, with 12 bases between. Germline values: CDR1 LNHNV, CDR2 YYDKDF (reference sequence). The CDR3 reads CATSWGLGNSPLHF. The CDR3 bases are TGTGCCACCAGCTGGGGCCTCGGGAATTCACCCCTCCACTTT.

CDR3 sequence (DNA): TGCAGCGTTGTGGGTTTAGACAGTTCCCTCCAAGAGACCCAGTACTTC. Encoded protein: CSVVGLDSSLQETQYF. The chain carries TRBV29-1 and TRBJ2-5, with D possibly TRBD1 on 5 matching bases. Germline CDR1 reads SQVTM; CDR2 reads ANQGSEA. The CDR3 contains 16 residues. Trimming took 4 bases from V and 1 from J, leaving 19 bases between them.

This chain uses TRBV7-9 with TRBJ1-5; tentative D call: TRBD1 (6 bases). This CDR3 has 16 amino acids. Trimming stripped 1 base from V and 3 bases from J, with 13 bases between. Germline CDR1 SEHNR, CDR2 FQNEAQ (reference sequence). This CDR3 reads CASSLVRGQLNQPQHF. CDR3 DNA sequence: TGTGCCAGCAGCTTAGTGAGGGGACAACTCAATCAGCCCCAGCATTTT.

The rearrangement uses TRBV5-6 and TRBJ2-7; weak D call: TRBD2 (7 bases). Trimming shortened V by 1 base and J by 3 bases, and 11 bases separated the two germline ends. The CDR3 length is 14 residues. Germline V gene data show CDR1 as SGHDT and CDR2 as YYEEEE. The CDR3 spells CASSLRGGFYEQYF. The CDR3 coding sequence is TGTGCCAGCAGCTTGAGGGGGGGATTCTACGAGCAGTACTTC.